These T cell receptor beta chains were read from a single sample in a study of shared T cell receptors in the human thymus. The table came from immunoSEQ multiplex PCR; TCRdb's copy has only in-frame clones and leaves some out. Of roughly 68,000 clones in the sample, roughly 96% were seen once. Input material: thymocytes. These receptors were obtained from a human donor. The CDR3 runs from the conserved cysteine through the conserved F or W. Fields, in order: CDR3 protein, CDR3 DNA, V gene, clone size, J gene, D gene. The D gene is left open where the match is weak. Clone sizes are given selectively: once, few, many, or a class where the clone is expanded.

CDR3: CASSQARGPSDEQYF
DNA: TGCGCCAGCAGCCAAGCCCGAGGGCCAAGCGACGAGCAGTACTTC
V: TRBV4-3
size: .
J: TRBJ2-7
D: .

CDR3: CASSLDFSSSYNSPLHF
DNA: TGTGCCAGCAGCTTAGATTTCAGTAGCTCCTATAATTCACCCCTCCACTTT
V: TRBV7-2
size: .
J: TRBJ1-6
D: .

CDR3: CASSFDGQVLYGYTF
DNA: TGTGCCAGCAGCTTCGACGGACAGGTCCTCTATGGCTACACCTTC
V: TRBV7-9
size: .
J: TRBJ1-2
D: TRBD1

CDR3: CASSVGSSYEQYF
DNA: TGTGCCAGCAGTGTCGGCAGCTCCTACGAGCAGTACTTC
V: TRBV2
size: .
J: TRBJ2-7
D: .

CDR3: CASSLTRQFSGANVLTF
DNA: TGCGCCAGCAGCCTTACCAGACAGTTCTCTGGGGCCAACGTCCTGACTTTC
V: TRBV5-1
size: .
J: TRBJ2-6
D: .

CDR3: CASSQETGRVDTEAFF
DNA: TGTGCCAGCAGCCAAGAGACAGGGAGGGTAGACACTGAAGCTTTCTTT
V: TRBV4-2
size: .
J: TRBJ1-1
D: TRBD1

CDR3: CSVEVSLGYEQYF
DNA: TGCAGCGTTGAGGTCAGCCTGGGGTACGAGCAGTACTTC
V: TRBV29-1
size: .
J: TRBJ2-7
D: .

CDR3: CASSLMIRGSGSNSPLHF
DNA: TGTGCCAGCAGCTTGATGATTCGGGGGTCCGGGAGTAATTCACCCCTCCACTTT
V: TRBV5-8
size: .
J: TRBJ1-6
D: .

CDR3: CASSLGQAVRSPLHF
DNA: TGTGCCAGCAGCCTGGGACAGGCGGTCCGCTCACCCCTCCACTTT
V: TRBV7-2
size: .
J: TRBJ1-6
D: TRBD1

CDR3: CASSQVIPGTVSPEAFF
DNA: TGCGCCAGCAGCCAAGTTATTCCTGGGACAGTCTCCCCTGAAGCTTTCTTT
V: TRBV4-3
size: .
J: TRBJ1-1
D: TRBD1

CDR3: CASSLEDRDYGYTF
DNA: TGTGCCAGCAGCCTGGAGGACAGGGACTATGGCTACACCTTC
V: TRBV7-2
size: .
J: TRBJ1-2
D: TRBD1

CDR3: CAIRGVPYNEQFF
DNA: TGTGCCATTAGGGGGGTTCCCTACAATGAGCAGTTCTTC
V: TRBV10-3
size: .
J: TRBJ2-1
D: .

CDR3: CASSLAEEDTQYF
DNA: TGCGCCAGCAGCTTGGCCGAAGAAGATACGCAGTATTTT
V: TRBV5-1
size: .
J: TRBJ2-3
D: .

CDR3: CASSLCVGNNEKLFF
DNA: TGTGCCAGCAGTTTATGCGTTGGCAATAATGAAAAACTGTTTTTT
V: TRBV28
size: .
J: TRBJ1-4
D: .

CDR3: CASSSRGPTPYEQYF
DNA: TGTGCCAGCAGCTCCCGCGGGCCCACTCCCTACGAGCAGTACTTC
V: TRBV14
size: .
J: TRBJ2-7
D: .

CDR3: CASSYRTSGVSEQFF
DNA: TGTGCCAGCAGTTACAGGACTAGCGGGGTTAGTGAGCAGTTCTTC
V: TRBV7-9
size: .
J: TRBJ2-1
D: TRBD2

CDR3: CASSQEVHRDRGPGELFF
DNA: TGCGCCAGCAGCCAAGAGGTGCACCGGGACAGGGGACCCGGGGAGCTGTTTTTT
V: TRBV4-1
size: .
J: TRBJ2-2
D: TRBD1

CDR3: CASGPDTPYEQYF
DNA: TGTGCCAGCGGCCCGGACACCCCCTACGAGCAGTACTTC
V: TRBV11-2
size: .
J: TRBJ2-7
D: .

CDR3: CASSSRDLGTTNEKLFF
DNA: TGTGCCAGCAGCTCCCGAGACCTGGGGACAACTAATGAAAAACTGTTTTTT
V: TRBV11-2
size: .
J: TRBJ1-4
D: .

CDR3: CARTGGDRKNYGYTF
DNA: TGTGCCAGAACGGGAGGAGACAGGAAAAACTATGGCTACACCTTC
V: TRBV9
size: .
J: TRBJ1-2
D: .

CDR3: CASSTLRRTGTSGGAYHNEQFF
DNA: TGTGCCAGTAGTACCCTCCGCCGTACCGGGACTAGCGGGGGGGCATATCACAATGAGCAGTTCTTC
V: TRBV19
size: .
J: TRBJ2-1
D: TRBD2

CDR3: CASTRRTGESGNTIYF
DNA: TGCGCCAGCACCAGAAGAACGGGGGAATCTGGAAACACCATATATTTT
V: TRBV10-2
size: .
J: TRBJ1-3
D: .

CDR3: CASSLLGVLSSYEQYF
DNA: TGTGCCAGCAGTTTACTTGGGGTCCTCTCCTCCTACGAGCAGTACTTC
V: TRBV28
size: .
J: TRBJ2-7
D: .

CDR3: CASSKGIQGRPGLAEINEQFF
DNA: TGTGCCAGCAGCAAAGGGATCCAGGGTCGACCGGGACTAGCGGAAATAAATGAGCAGTTCTTC
V: TRBV21-1
size: .
J: TRBJ2-1
D: .

CDR3: CASTGGGARGDTQYF
DNA: TGTGCCAGCACGGGGGGCGGCGCCAGGGGAGATACGCAGTATTTT
V: TRBV9
size: .
J: TRBJ2-3
D: .

CDR3: CAWNQSPPKGNEQFF
DNA: TGTGCCTGGAACCAAAGTCCCCCCAAGGGGAATGAGCAGTTCTTC
V: TRBV30
size: .
J: TRBJ2-1
D: .

CDR3: CASSPTPAESYEQYF
DNA: TGCGCCAGCAGCCCAACCCCAGCAGAGTCCTACGAGCAGTACTTC
V: TRBV4-1
size: .
J: TRBJ2-7
D: .

CDR3: CASSSNGLLLGNSPLHF
DNA: TGCGCCAGCAGCTCTAATGGACTCCTGCTGGGCAATTCACCCCTCCACTTT
V: TRBV4-3
size: .
J: TRBJ1-6
D: .

CDR3: CASSLAGSGRQPQHF
DNA: TGTGCCAGCAGCTTAGCGGGTTCAGGGAGGCAGCCCCAGCATTTT
V: TRBV7-8
size: .
J: TRBJ1-5
D: .

CDR3: CASSLGSGQAPDSDQPQHF
DNA: TGTGCCAGCAGCTTGGGATCGGGACAGGCGCCGGATAGCGATCAGCCCCAGCATTTT
V: TRBV5-6
size: .
J: TRBJ1-5
D: TRBD1

CDR3: CASSPLAGIRYEQYF
DNA: TGTGCCAGCTCACCACTCGCAGGGATTCGGTACGAGCAGTACTTC
V: TRBV18
size: .
J: TRBJ2-7
D: .

CDR3: CASRQIPGQGTCGYTF
DNA: TGTGCCAGCAGACAAATCCCGGGACAGGGAACGTGTGGCTACACCTTC
V: TRBV27
size: .
J: TRBJ1-2
D: TRBD1

CDR3: CASSPTTGMNTEAFF
DNA: TGTGCCAGCAGCCCGACTACAGGGATGAACACTGAAGCTTTCTTT
V: TRBV7-9
size: once
J: TRBJ1-1
D: .

CDR3: CASVERPGGNKETQYF
DNA: TGTGCCAGCGTGGAGAGACCCGGGGGAAATAAAGAGACCCAGTACTTC
V: TRBV5-4
size: .
J: TRBJ2-5
D: .

CDR3: CAISEAKGETQYF
DNA: TGTGCCATCAGTGAGGCGAAGGGGGAGACCCAGTACTTC
V: TRBV10-3
size: .
J: TRBJ2-5
D: .

CDR3: CASSLGPHSPLHF
DNA: TGTGCCAGCAGCCTGGGCCCCCATTCACCCCTCCACTTT
V: TRBV4-2
size: .
J: TRBJ1-6
D: .

CDR3: CASRFEGGTFTDTQYF
DNA: TGTGCCAGCAGGTTTGAGGGGGGGACCTTCACAGATACGCAGTATTTT
V: TRBV7-9
size: .
J: TRBJ2-3
D: .

CDR3: CASSQGPGLMEVTQYF
DNA: TGCGCCAGCAGCCAAGGCCCGGGACTCATGGAGGTTACGCAGTATTTT
V: TRBV4-3
size: .
J: TRBJ2-3
D: .

CDR3: CASSHTGTTGETQYF
DNA: TGTGCCAGCAGCCATACCGGGACTACCGGCGAGACCCAGTACTTC
V: TRBV7-9
size: .
J: TRBJ2-5
D: TRBD2

CDR3: CASSLRIAQWNPDTQYF
DNA: TGTGCCAGCAGCCTCAGAATCGCACAGTGGAACCCAGATACGCAGTATTTT
V: TRBV5-6
size: .
J: TRBJ2-3
D: .

CDR3: CASSLLGRGEAFF
DNA: TGTGCCAGCAGTTTATTGGGGAGGGGGGAAGCTTTCTTT
V: TRBV27
size: .
J: TRBJ1-1
D: .

CDR3: CASSPETMETQYF
DNA: TGTGCCAGCAGCCCCGAGACAATGGAGACCCAGTACTTC
V: TRBV5-6
size: .
J: TRBJ2-5
D: .

CDR3: CASSEAPILYSWRVPVNEQFF
DNA: TGTGCCAGCAGTGAAGCGCCTATTCTGTACTCGTGGAGGGTTCCCGTCAATGAGCAGTTCTTC
V: TRBV6-1
size: .
J: TRBJ2-1
D: .

CDR3: CASSRRLHTEAFF
DNA: TGTGCCAGCAGCAGACGGCTGCACACTGAAGCTTTCTTT
V: TRBV5-4
size: once
J: TRBJ1-1
D: .

CDR3: CASSPAEITEAFF
DNA: TGTGCCAGCTCACCGGCAGAAATCACTGAAGCTTTCTTT
V: TRBV18
size: .
J: TRBJ1-1
D: .